One sample yielded the 18 T cell receptor beta chains listed below, sequenced in a study of neoadjuvant anti-PD-1 for oral cavity cancer. The protocol was immunoSEQ multiplex PCR, while the TCRdb copy is restricted to in-frame clones and leaves out a portion. The table lists 55,000 to 80,000 clones, less than 90% of them singletons. The time point here: after neoadjuvant nivolumab, at surgical resection. The specimen comprised PBMCs, sampled after nivolumab (anti-PD-1) treatment. These receptors were obtained from a person between 35 and 79 years old with oral cavity squamous cell carcinoma.

V and J are TRBV4-1 and TRBJ2-7; tentatively, D is TRBD2 (6 bases). Germline lookup yields CDR1 MGHRA and CDR2 YSYEKL. The germline V and J ends were trimmed by 5 bases and 5 bases, with 22 bases remaining between them. This CDR3 has 16 amino acids. The chain's CDR3 is CASSARTRDSANEQYF. The CDR3 coding sequence is TGCGCCAGCAGCGCCCGGACACGGGACTCGGCCAACGAGCAGTACTTC.

J is TRBJ1-2 and V is TRBV28; D unclear. The CDR3 covers 13 residues. V lost 6 bases, J lost 8 bases, and 16 bases lay in between. The germline CDR1 and CDR2 sequences are MDHEN and SYDVKM. The CDR3 region has the DNA TGTGCCAGCAGCCCCGTGGGTAAGGTCGGCTACACCTTC. This codes for CASSPVGKVGYTF.

V and J are TRBV6-5 and TRBJ1-5; D is possibly TRBD1 (5 bases). There are 11 residues in the CDR3. In germline, CDR1 is MNHEY, CDR2 SVGAGI. Trimming cost V 8 bases and J 7 bases, with 9 bases left between them. This CDR3 is CASGEGQPQHF. CDR3 DNA sequence: TGTGCCAGCGGAGAGGGGCAGCCCCAGCATTTT.

The chain couples TRBV7-2 to TRBJ2-7, with 14 bases that match TRBD2. V dropped 5 bases and J dropped 4; count of bases not matched to a gene: 4. Germline V gene data show CDR1 as SGHTA and CDR2 as FQGNSA. CDR3 size: 15 residues. The CDR3 DNA reads TGTGCCAGCAGCCGACTAGCGGGGGGGCTATACGAGCAGTACTTC. Amino acids: CASSRLAGGLYEQYF.

The rearrangement uses TRBV27 and TRBJ1-1; D call uncertain. CDR1 is MNHEY and CDR2 is SMNVEV in the germline V gene (reference sequence). The CDR3 is 14 residues long. V was cut by 6 bases and J by 4 bases, with 15 bases left in between. The CDR3 spells CASRLGRGITEAFF. CDR3 in DNA: TGTGCCAGCAGACTAGGACGTGGTATCACTGAAGCTTTCTTT.

This clone was seen a single time. In nucleotides, the CDR3 is TGCGCCAGCAGCCAGATACAGGGGTTGGCCTATGGCTACACCTTC. This gives the protein CASSQIQGLAYGYTF. V usage is TRBV4-1 and J usage is TRBJ1-2; 7 bases map to TRBD1. Unmatched junction bases numbered 8, after V lost 3 bases and J lost 4 bases. Germline lookup yields CDR1 MGHRA and CDR2 YSYEKL. The CDR3 consists of 15 residues.

This sequence joins TRBV6-1 and TRBJ1-1; the match to TRBD1 covers 9 bases. This CDR3 region has 14 residues. Germline-derived CDR1 and CDR2 are MNHNS and SASEGT. With V trimmed by 5 bases and J by 3 bases, 4 bases remained unmatched. The CDR3 bases are TGTGCCAGCAGTTCAGACAGGGGGGACACTGAAGCTTTCTTT. Protein product: CASSSDRGDTEAFF.

V usage is TRBV28 and J usage is TRBJ1-2; TRBD1 is a possible D gene (6 bases). CDR1 and CDR2 from the germline V gene are MDHEN and SYDVKM. The CDR3 is 14 amino acids. V lost 4 bases and J 4 bases, leaving 13 bases between the germline ends. The DNA of the CDR3 is TGTGCCAGCAGTTCCCTAGGACAGCTCTATGGCTACACCTTC. It translates to CASSSLGQLYGYTF.

J is TRBJ1-5 and V is TRBV2; D is possibly TRBD1 (5 bases). From germline, CDR1 is SNHLY and CDR2 FYNNEI. This CDR3 is 15 amino acids long. The germline V and J ends were trimmed by 6 bases and 1 base, with 13 bases remaining between them. DNA of the CDR3: TGTGCCAGCAGAATGTCTTGGGACAGCAATCAGCCCCAGCATTTT. It translates to CASRMSWDSNQPQHF.

The chain carries TRBV30 and TRBJ1-3; a possible D gene is TRBD1 (6 bases). CDR3 length equals 16 residues. V was clipped by 3 bases and J by 1 base, with 16 bases between them. CDR1 and CDR2 from the germline V gene are GTSNPN and SVGIG (reference sequence). In nucleotides, the CDR3 is TGTGCCTGGAGCCTGTGGGCCAGGGGATCTGGAAACACCATATATTTT. Translation gives CAWSLWARGSGNTIYF.

As regards this clone: The junction differs from germline at one of its ends, possibly a read error. The chain employs TRBV9 and TRBJ1-4, with D hard to call. In germline, CDR1 is SGDLS, CDR2 YYNGEE. The CDR3 has 14 residues. CDR3 sequence (DNA): TGTGCCAGCAGCGTAGAGGGCACTAAGGAAAAACTGTTTTTT. This gives the protein CASSVEGTKEKLFF.

This sequence joins TRBV28 and TRBJ2-2; 10 nucleotides agree with TRBD1. The CDR3 length is 18 residues. V lost 4 bases to trimming and J lost 0 bases; unmatched junction nucleotides: 8. Germline lookup yields CDR1 MDHEN and CDR2 SYDVKM. The DNA of the CDR3 is TGTGCCAGCAGTTCCGGGACAGGGGTTTTAGCGAACACCGGGGAGCTGTTTTTT. It codes for CASSSGTGVLANTGELFF.

V usage is TRBV30 and J usage is TRBJ1-2; D perhaps matches TRBD1 (6 bases). V lost 1 base, J lost 3 bases, and 15 bases lay in between. There are 15 residues in the CDR3. Germline-derived CDR1 and CDR2 are GTSNPN and SVGIG (reference sequence). The CDR3 coding sequence is TGTGCCTGGAGTGCCCTGGGGGGGGCGGACTATGGCTACACCTTC. It codes for CAWSALGGADYGYTF.

The chain couples TRBV18 to TRBJ2-5, with 9 bases lining up with TRBD2. The V gene's germline CDR1 is KGHSH and CDR2 LQKENI. Losses at the gene ends were 5 bases for V and 2 bases for J; bases not matched to a gene: 6. The CDR3 totals 15 residues. CDR3 sequence reads: CASSGRLAGQETQYF. CDR3 sequence (DNA): TGTGCCAGCTCAGGACGGCTAGCGGGACAAGAGACCCAGTACTTC.

The J gene is TRBJ1-1, the V gene TRBV5-4; TRBD1 is a possible D gene (6 bases). Germline CDR1 and CDR2: SGHNT and YYREEE (reference sequence). This CDR3 comprises 14 residues. V lost 1 base, J lost 5 bases, and 12 bases lay in between. CDR3 sequence reads: CASSLRGGRTEAFF. DNA for the CDR3: TGTGCCAGCAGCTTGAGGGGGGGGAGAACTGAAGCTTTCTTT.

This sequence joins TRBV27 and TRBJ2-7, with 7 bases fitting TRBD1. Per the germline V gene, CDR1 is MNHEY and CDR2 is SMNVEV (reference sequence). The CDR3 has 14 residues. Trimming removed 5 bases from V and 3 bases from J; junction bases left unmatched: 7. DNA for the CDR3: TGTGCCAGCAGTCCTCGACAGGGTTACTACGAGCAGTACTTC. Amino acid sequence: CASSPRQGYYEQYF.

In its sample, this clone was seen once. The genes are TRBV4-1 and TRBJ2-3; D unresolved. The CDR3 is 15 amino acids. Trimming shortened V by 1 base and J by 2 bases, and 10 bases separated the two germline ends. Germline V lookup: CDR1 MGHRA, CDR2 YSYEKL. This chain's CDR3 is CASSQVPANTDTQYF. The CDR3 region has the DNA TGCGCCAGCAGCCAAGTTCCCGCTAACACAGATACGCAGTATTTT.

This chain uses TRBV4-1 with TRBJ2-1, with 15 bases that match TRBD2. Germline trimming cut 5 bases from V and 4 bases from J; bases unmatched to any gene: 3. Germline-derived CDR1 and CDR2 are MGHRA and YSYEKL. The CDR3 has 16 amino acids. CDR3 amino acids: CASSSGLAGGYNEQFF. The CDR3 nucleotides are TGCGCCAGCAGCTCCGGACTAGCGGGGGGGTACAATGAGCAGTTCTTC.